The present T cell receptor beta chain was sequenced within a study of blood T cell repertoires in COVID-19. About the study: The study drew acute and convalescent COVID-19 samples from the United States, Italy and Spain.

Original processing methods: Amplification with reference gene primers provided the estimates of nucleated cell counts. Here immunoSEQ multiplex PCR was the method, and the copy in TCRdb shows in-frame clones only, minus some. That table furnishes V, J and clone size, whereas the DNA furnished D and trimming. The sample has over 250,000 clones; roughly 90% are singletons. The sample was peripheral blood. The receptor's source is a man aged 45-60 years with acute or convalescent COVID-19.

CDR3 DNA sequence: TGTGCCAGCAGCACCCCTAGCGGAACCGGGGAGCTGTTTTTT. This encodes CASSTPSGTGELFF. This chain connects TRBV5-6 to TRBJ2-2; TRBD2 matches at 7 bases. Trimming took 4 bases from V and 5 from J; bases not matched to a gene: 5. Germline V lookup: CDR1 SGHDT, CDR2 YYEEEE. CDR3 size: 14 residues.